This TCR beta chain appears in the sequencing data of a study of blood T cell repertoires in COVID-19 (TCRdb year 2020). In the study overall: Samples from collaborators originated in the United States, Italy and Spain and spanned both the acute and convalescent phases of COVID-19. The repertoires were released in a freely available public database meant as a resource for research on the immune response to SARS-CoV-2. The samples were drawn from two sources: the first 160 participants of the ongoing ImmuneRACE study, and about 1,300 subjects contributed by 6 global collaborators. Deeply sampled blood TCRbeta repertoires from subjects exposed to, actively infected with, or recovered from COVID-19 were included in the dataset. The prospective study material was composed of cDNA or gDNA derived from T cells, B-cell-depleted T cells, or PBMCs. Nearly every sample came with metadata listing a de-identified subject ID, COVID-19 status, age in years and sex. Where HLA class I and class II types were available, the types were taken from metadata supplied by the sample provider, not from assay-based typing. General study outcomes and caveats: The quantity of clinical and demographic metadata differed by source and by participant and was supplied without curation.

TCRbeta CDR3 regions were amplified from genomic DNA by means of the immunoSEQ Assay, a bias-controlled multiplex PCR. On the authors' methods: Within the assay, amplification of reference gene primers was used to estimate how many nucleated cells each sample contained. Sequence reads were collapsed and filtered to measure the absolute abundance of every unique TCRbeta CDR3 rearrangement. Productive Simpson clonality was computed per sample as the square root of Simpson's diversity index over productive rearrangements. TCRdb's version of the immuneACCESS table is confined to in-frame rearrangements and falls short of the full clone set. An unresolved V gene accounts for under half of the shortfall where checked; the remainder is of unknown origin. The D gene and trimming were derived from the DNA, and the V and J assignments and clone size from that table. This sample comprises some 190,000 clones, roughly 80% of them detected only once. The ten top clones hold 3% to 3.5% of the sample.

Points on this clone: Its antigen is not yet known. No base qualities exist here, and no much larger clone lies one base off it.

Participants in the prospective study were enrolled through a virtual design, were aged roughly 18 to 100 years, and lived in under 25 United States geographic areas. In the prospective study, cohorts were assigned on the basis of participant-reported clinical history obtained from a screening survey and a study questionnaire. Recovered participants in ImmuneRACE Cohort 3 were defined as having two consecutive negative NP/OP PCR tests, clearance from a healthcare professional, or resolution of symptoms. In the prospective study, whole blood, serum and a nasopharyngeal or oropharyngeal swab were collected from each participant by mobile phlebotomists. Additional blood draws and questionnaires over an approximately two-month period could optionally be provided by prospective study participants. Before DNA extraction, blood samples from the prospective study were shipped at room temperature or frozen.

The CDR3 starts with the cysteine, ends with the phenylalanine, and has 15 residues. Just CDR3 DNA is preserved here, 45 bases in frame from base 1. V is cut by 4 bases and J by 7 bases, and the space between the germline ends is 15 bases. The germline V gene encodes CDR1 SGHDT and CDR2 YYEEEE. This TCR derives from a woman in her twenties or thirties who had recovered from COVID-19. The sequenced material came from PBMCs or T cells enriched from blood (not recorded which). This chain joins TRBV5-6 to TRBJ1-6; the D gene is not confidently resolved. This receptor carries the CDR3 CASSLQAGWNSPLHF. The nucleotides are TGTGCCAGCAGCCTGCAGGCAGGATGGAATTCACCCCTCCACTTT.